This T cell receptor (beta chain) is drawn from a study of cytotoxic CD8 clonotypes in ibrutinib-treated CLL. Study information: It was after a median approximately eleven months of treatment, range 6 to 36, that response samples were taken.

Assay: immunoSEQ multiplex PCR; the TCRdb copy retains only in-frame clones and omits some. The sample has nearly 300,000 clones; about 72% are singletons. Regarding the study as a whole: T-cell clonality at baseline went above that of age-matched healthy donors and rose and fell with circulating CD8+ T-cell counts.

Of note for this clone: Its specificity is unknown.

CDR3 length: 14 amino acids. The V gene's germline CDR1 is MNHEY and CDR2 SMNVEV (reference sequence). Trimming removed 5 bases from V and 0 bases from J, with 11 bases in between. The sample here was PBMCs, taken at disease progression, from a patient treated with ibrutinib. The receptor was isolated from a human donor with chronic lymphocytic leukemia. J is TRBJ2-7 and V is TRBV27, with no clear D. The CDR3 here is CASSPSGSSYEQYF. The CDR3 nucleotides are TGTGCCAGCAGTCCCTCCGGGTCCTCCTACGAGCAGTACTTC.